This passage covers 23 T cell receptor beta chains from one sample sequenced in a study of blood T cell repertoires in COVID-19 (dated by TCRdb to the early 2020s). The library relied on the immunoSEQ multiplex PCR assay. In TCRdb, the immuneACCESS table is reduced to in-frame sequences with V and J assigned. These tables do not hold every clone; where another copy was compared, an unresolved V gene accounts for under half, and the others remain unexplained. Here the sample has 280,000 or so clones; more than 75% occur a single time. The ten largest clones capture around 2.1% of the sample. The sequencing input was peripheral blood. The receptors shown here come from a woman aged 25-40 years who had recovered from COVID-19.

This clone came up a few times. V and J are TRBV30 and TRBJ1-5, with D possibly being TRBD1 (5 bases). The germline V gene has CDR1 GTSNPN and CDR2 SVGIG (reference sequence). The length of the CDR3 is 13 residues. V shed 4 bases and J shed 5 bases, with 12 bases lying between them. Written as DNA, the CDR3 is TGTGCCTGGAAAGGAGGGGTCGATCAGCCCCAGCATTTT. The encoded protein is CAWKGGVDQPQHF.

This chain uses TRBV11-2 with TRBJ1-4; TRBD1 aligns across 9 bases. J gave up 10 bases and V 1 base, and 10 bases lay outside the gene matches. Germline V CDR1 and CDR2: SGHAT, FQNNGV. CDR3 length: 16 amino acids. The CDR3 nucleotides read TGTGCCAGCAGCTTAGCGGCCGGGACAGGGCAGGCAAAACTGTTTTTT. Its translation is CASSLAAGTGQAKLFF. The whole variable domain, remainder taken from reference TRBV11-2 and TRBJ1-4, is EAGVAQSPRYKIIEKRQSVAFWCNPISGHATLYWYQQILGQGPKLLIQFQNNGVVDDSQLPKDRFSAERLKGVDSTLKIQPAKLEDSAVYLCASSLAAGTGQAKLFFGSGTQLSVL.

The V and J genes are TRBV19 and TRBJ1-1; D possibly corresponds to TRBD1 (5 bases). V lost 5 bases to trimming and J lost 4 bases, with 14 bases between them. Germline lookup yields CDR1 LNHDA and CDR2 SQIVND (reference sequence). The CDR3 runs to 14 residues. The CDR3 nucleotides read TGTGCCAGTAGTCTTATGGAGGGGCCCACTGAAGCTTTCTTT. This sequence encodes CASSLMEGPTEAFF.

The V call is TRBV28, the J call TRBJ2-1; 8 nucleotides align to TRBD2. Germline V gene lookup returns CDR1 MDHEN and CDR2 SYDVKM. With 1 base clipped from V and 7 bases from J, the junction kept 3 bases outside the gene matches. This CDR3 has 14 amino acids. CDR3 coding DNA: TGTGCCAGCAGTTTATTTAGACTAGCGAATGAGCAGTTCTTC. Translating gives CASSLFRLANEQFF.

The genes are TRBV5-4 and TRBJ2-7; D might be TRBD1 (6 bases). The CDR3 spans 14 residues. CDR1 is SGHNT and CDR2 is YYREEE in the germline V gene (reference sequence). V dropped 2 bases and J dropped 1 base, with 10 bases sitting between them. The CDR3 region is CASSFPGVSYEQYF. The CDR3 coding sequence is TGTGCCAGCAGCTTCCCAGGGGTATCCTACGAGCAGTACTTC.

J is TRBJ2-1 and V is TRBV28; 14 bases match TRBD2. V lost 6 bases and J lost 9; bases outside the gene matches: 7. The CDR3 has 15 amino acids. CDR1 and CDR2 (germline): MDHEN, SYDVKM. CDR3: CASSPTSGRVGEQFF. The CDR3 DNA reads TGTGCCAGCAGCCCGACTAGCGGGAGGGTGGGTGAGCAGTTCTTC.

This clone was recorded a few times. The chain combines TRBV5-4 with TRBJ1-2; D is possibly TRBD1 (5 bases). CDR1 and CDR2 (germline): SGHNT, YYREEE (reference sequence). This CDR3 comprises 15 residues. Trimming pared 6 bases from V and 2 bases from J, leaving 17 bases between. The CDR3 DNA sequence: TGTGCCAGCACCCCCGGACATAAAGGCAACTATGGCTACACCTTC. Protein sequence: CASTPGHKGNYGYTF.

The chain carries TRBV7-2 and TRBJ1-3; tentative D call: TRBD1 (5 bases). There are 16 residues in the CDR3. From germline, CDR1 is SGHTA and CDR2 FQGNSA. V was shortened by 8 bases and J by 2 bases, with 19 bases between the two germline ends. This chain's CDR3 is CASVDVGGRTGNTIYF. CDR3 nucleotides: TGTGCCAGCGTGGACGTTGGGGGGAGGACTGGAAACACCATATATTTT.

The CDR3 DNA reads as TGTGCCAGCAGCTTGGCCTGGACAGCCGTCTATGGCTACACCTTC. This gives the protein CASSLAWTAVYGYTF. The chain has TRBV5-4 and TRBJ1-2, with TRBD1 as a possible D gene (6 bases). The V end was cut by 0 bases, the J end by 4 bases, with 13 bases between. The germline V gene encodes CDR1 SGHNT and CDR2 YYREEE (reference sequence). The CDR3 consists of 15 residues.

J is TRBJ2-5 and V is TRBV2; maybe TRBD2 (6 bases). Germline assignment: CDR1 SNHLY and CDR2 FYNNEI. The CDR3 spans 14 residues. V lost 7 bases, J lost 3 bases, and 15 bases lay in between. CDR3 nucleotides: TGTGCCAGCATGAGGCGGGGCACTAAAGAGACCCAGTACTTC. It specifies CASMRRGTKETQYF.

The chain has TRBV15 and TRBJ2-5; 9 bases line up with TRBD1. The junction had 10 bases not matched to a gene; V was cut back by 6 bases and J by 5 bases. The CDR3 spans 15 residues. The germline V gene has CDR1 LNHNV and CDR2 YYDKDF (reference sequence). CDR3 region: CATRLGTGNWETQYF. The CDR3 DNA reads TGTGCCACCAGGCTAGGGACAGGGAATTGGGAGACCCAGTACTTC. The whole variable domain, remainder taken from reference TRBV15 and TRBJ2-5, is DAMVIQNPRYQVTQFGKPVTLSCSQTLNHNVMYWYQQKSSQAPKLLFHYYDKDFNNEADTPDNFQSRRPNTSFCFLDIRSPGLGDTAMYLCATRLGTGNWETQYFGPGTRLLVL.

This chain joins TRBV5-5 and TRBJ2-7; D is perhaps TRBD2 (6 bases). Trimming shortened V by 4 bases and J by 0 bases, and 14 bases separated the two germline ends. Germline CDR1 is SGHKS and CDR2 is YYEKEE (reference sequence). The CDR3 has 15 residues. CDR3 region: CASSPLGGSSYEQYF. The CDR3 DNA is TGTGCCAGCAGCCCCCTCGGGGGAAGCTCCTACGAGCAGTACTTC.

The chain carries TRBV7-9 and TRBJ1-1, with TRBD1 matching over 7 bases. The ends lost 5 bases at V and 1 base at J; junction bases unmatched: 1. From germline, CDR1 is SEHNR and CDR2 FQNEAQ (reference sequence). The CDR3 is 13 amino acids. The CDR3 region has the DNA TGTGCCAGCAGCCACAGGGGGAACACTGAAGCTTTCTTT. Amino acids: CASSHRGNTEAFF.

This clone was picked up a small number of times. The genes are TRBV6-5 and TRBJ1-2; 8 bases align to TRBD1. V lost 2 bases and J lost 7; bases outside the gene matches: 3. Per the germline V gene, CDR1 is MNHEY and CDR2 is SVGAGI. CDR3 size: 13 residues. The CDR3 loop is CASSYRTGSGYTF. As DNA, the CDR3 is TGTGCCAGCAGTTACCGGACAGGGTCTGGCTACACCTTC.

This chain connects TRBV18 to TRBJ1-3; TRBD1 might be the D (5 bases). From germline, CDR1 is KGHSH and CDR2 LQKENI. The V end was cut by 3 bases, the J end by 0 bases, with 15 bases between. The CDR3 has 17 residues. The CDR3 DNA reads as TGTGCCAGCTCACCTCAATTAACAGGCCACTCTGGAAACACCATATATTTT. Translated, it gives CASSPQLTGHSGNTIYF.

The rearrangement links TRBV4-3 to TRBJ2-7; 7 nucleotides match TRBD2. CDR3 length equals 16 residues. V trimming: 0 bases; J trimming: 4 bases; junction bases outside the gene matches: 9. The germline V gene encodes CDR1 LGHNA and CDR2 YSLEER. Written as DNA, the CDR3 is TGCGCCAGCAGCCAAGAAATCTCGGGGGGAATGTACGAGCAGTACTTC. Translation gives CASSQEISGGMYEQYF.

J is TRBJ2-7 and V is TRBV28, with TRBD2 matching over 11 bases. The germline V gene encodes CDR1 MDHEN and CDR2 SYDVKM. Losses at the gene ends were 6 bases for V and 3 bases for J; bases not matched to a gene: 4. The CDR3 spans 14 residues. CDR3 in DNA: TGTGCCAGCAGACCGGGACTAGCGGACTACGAGCAGTACTTC. This gives the protein CASRPGLADYEQYF. The variable domain in full, with the rest retrieved from reference TRBV28 and TRBJ2-7, is DVKVTQSSRYLVKRTGEKVFLECVQDMDHENMFWYRQDPGLGLRLIYFSYDVKMKEKGDIPEGYSVSREKKERFSLILESASTNQTSMYLCASRPGLADYEQYFGPGTRLTVT.

The chain couples TRBV11-2 to TRBJ2-5; 14 bases are shared with TRBD2. V lost 2 bases and J lost 2; bases outside the gene matches: 4. Germline loops: CDR1 SGHAT, CDR2 FQNNGV. This CDR3 comprises 17 residues. The CDR3 DNA reads TGTGCCAGCAGCTTATCCCGACTAGCGGGGGGGCAAGAGACCCAGTACTTC. Its protein product is CASSLSRLAGGQETQYF.

This clone was picked up one time. The chain employs TRBV30 and TRBJ2-1; 11 nucleotides match TRBD2. This CDR3 comprises 16 residues. The junction had 9 bases not matched to a gene; V was cut back by 1 base and J by 7 bases. Germline-derived CDR1 and CDR2 are GTSNPN and SVGIG (reference sequence). The CDR3 spells CAWSAPRSGGGNEQFF. CDR3 DNA sequence: TGTGCCTGGAGTGCACCTCGTAGCGGGGGGGGGAATGAGCAGTTCTTC.

The chain recombines TRBV19 with TRBJ2-7, with 9 bases identical to TRBD1. V lost 5 bases to trimming and J lost 6 bases; unmatched junction nucleotides: 5. There are 13 residues in the CDR3. Germline V gene data show CDR1 as LNHDA and CDR2 as SQIVND (reference sequence). For the CDR3, the DNA is TGTGCCAGTAGTCCACAGGGGGCAGGCGAGCAGTACTTC. Translated, it gives CASSPQGAGEQYF.

The chain links TRBV19 to TRBJ1-1, with 7 bases matching TRBD1. The CDR3 has 14 amino acids. Unmatched junction bases numbered 10, after V lost 6 bases and J lost 6 bases. Germline CDR1 and CDR2: LNHDA and SQIVND (reference sequence). CDR3 amino acids: CASRHSDRDPEAFF. The CDR3 nucleotides are TGTGCCAGTAGACACAGCGACAGGGACCCTGAAGCTTTCTTT.

The chain joins TRBV19 to TRBJ2-1; TRBD2 might be the D (6 bases). V was shortened by 2 bases and J by 5 bases, with 16 bases between the two germline ends. The V gene's germline CDR1 is LNHDA and CDR2 SQIVND (reference sequence). The CDR3 loop spans 16 amino acids. The CDR3, as DNA: TGTGCCAGTAGTATACGGGGCGGGGCCGTGAACAATGAGCAGTTCTTC. It encodes CASSIRGGAVNNEQFF. The whole variable domain, filled in from reference TRBV19 and TRBJ2-1, reads DGGITQSPKYLFRKEGQNVTLSCEQNLNHDAMYWYRQDPGQGLRLIYYSQIVNDFQKGDIAEGYSVSREKKESFPLTVTSAQKNPTAFYLCASSIRGGAVNNEQFFGPGTRLTVL.

The V and J genes are TRBV29-1 and TRBJ1-1; TRBD1 aligns across 8 bases. This CDR3 has 13 amino acids. Germline CDR1 and CDR2: SQVTM and ANQGSEA. The CDR3 is CSGQGAEGTEAFF. In DNA form, the CDR3 reads TGCAGTGGTCAGGGGGCGGAGGGCACTGAAGCTTTCTTT.